This TCR beta chain was identified in a study of blood T cell repertoires in COVID-19. Method: immunoSEQ multiplex PCR; TCRdb's copy keeps in-frame clones and lacks some. The top ten hold 4.5% to 6.5% of the sample, which has under 100,000 clones, around nine tenths seen once. Germline lookup yields CDR1 ENHRY and CDR2 SYGVKD. The V and J ends lost 6 bases and 0 bases respectively, with 5 bases between them. The CDR3 spans 12 residues. This TCR derives from a man in his 60s with COVID-19, enrolled during active disease. The rearrangement joins TRBV10-3 to TRBJ1-1; D is undetermined. The source material was peripheral blood. CDR3 protein: CAISNMNTEAFF. The CDR3 DNA is TGTGCCATCAGCAACATGAACACTGAAGCTTTCTTT.